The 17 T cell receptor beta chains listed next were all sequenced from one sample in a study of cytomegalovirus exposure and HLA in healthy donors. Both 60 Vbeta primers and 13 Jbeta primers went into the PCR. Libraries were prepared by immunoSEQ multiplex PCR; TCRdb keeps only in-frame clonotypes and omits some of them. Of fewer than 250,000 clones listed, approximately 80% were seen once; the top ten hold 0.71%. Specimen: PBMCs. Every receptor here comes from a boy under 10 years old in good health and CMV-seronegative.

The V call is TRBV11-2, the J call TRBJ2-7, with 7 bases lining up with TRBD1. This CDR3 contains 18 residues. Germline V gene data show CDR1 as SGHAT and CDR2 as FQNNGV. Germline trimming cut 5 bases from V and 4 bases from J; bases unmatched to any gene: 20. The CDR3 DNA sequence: TGTGCCAGCAGCCCGGTGCGGACAGGTTGGCCGTCCGGTTACGAGCAGTACTTC. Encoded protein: CASSPVRTGWPSGYEQYF.

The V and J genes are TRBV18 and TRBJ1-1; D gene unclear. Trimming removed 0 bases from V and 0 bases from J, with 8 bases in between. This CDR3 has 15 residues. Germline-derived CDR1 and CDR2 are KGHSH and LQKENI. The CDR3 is CASSPPPELNTEAFF. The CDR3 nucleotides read TGTGCCAGCTCACCACCTCCAGAACTGAACACTGAAGCTTTCTTT.

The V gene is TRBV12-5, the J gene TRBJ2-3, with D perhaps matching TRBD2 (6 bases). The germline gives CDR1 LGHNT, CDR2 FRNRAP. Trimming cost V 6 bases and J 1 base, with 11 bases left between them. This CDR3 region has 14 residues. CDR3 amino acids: CASGGTWGTDTQYF. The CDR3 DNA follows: TGTGCTAGTGGGGGGACTTGGGGCACAGATACGCAGTATTTT.

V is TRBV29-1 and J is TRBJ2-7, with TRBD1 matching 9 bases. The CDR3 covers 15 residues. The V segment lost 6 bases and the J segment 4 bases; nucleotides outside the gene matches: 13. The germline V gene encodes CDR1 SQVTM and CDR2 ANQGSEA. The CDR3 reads CSVEKPGQGSYEQYF. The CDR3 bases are TGCAGCGTCGAAAAACCGGGACAGGGAAGTTACGAGCAGTACTTC.

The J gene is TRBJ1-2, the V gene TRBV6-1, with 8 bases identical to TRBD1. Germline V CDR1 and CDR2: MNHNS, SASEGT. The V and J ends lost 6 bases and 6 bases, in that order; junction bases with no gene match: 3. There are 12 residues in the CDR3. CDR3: CASRDREHGYTF. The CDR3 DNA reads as TGTGCCAGCAGGGACAGGGAACATGGCTACACCTTC.

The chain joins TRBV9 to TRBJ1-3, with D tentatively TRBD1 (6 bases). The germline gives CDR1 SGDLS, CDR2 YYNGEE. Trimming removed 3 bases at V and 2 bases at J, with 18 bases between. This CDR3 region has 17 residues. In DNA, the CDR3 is TGTGCCAGCAGCGGAGATCAAACAGGGTTAGCTGGAAACACCATATATTTT. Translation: CASSGDQTGLAGNTIYF.

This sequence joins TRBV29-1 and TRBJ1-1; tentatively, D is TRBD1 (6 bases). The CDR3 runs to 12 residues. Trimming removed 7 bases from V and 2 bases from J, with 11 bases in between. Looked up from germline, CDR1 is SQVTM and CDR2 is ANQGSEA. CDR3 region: CSGEQGNTEAFF. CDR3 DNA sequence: TGCAGCGGGGAACAGGGCAACACTGAAGCTTTCTTT. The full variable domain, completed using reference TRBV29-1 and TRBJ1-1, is SAVISQKPSRDICQRGTSLTIQCQVDSQVTMMFWYRQQPGQSLTLIATANQGSEATYESGFVIDKFPISRPNLTFSTLTVSNMSPEDSSIYLCSGEQGNTEAFFGQGTRLTVV.

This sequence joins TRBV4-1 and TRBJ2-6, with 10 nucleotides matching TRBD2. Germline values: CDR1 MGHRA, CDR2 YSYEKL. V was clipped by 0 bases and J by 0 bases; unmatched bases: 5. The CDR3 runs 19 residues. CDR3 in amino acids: CASSQDLAGVNSGANVLTF. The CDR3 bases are TGCGCCAGCAGCCAAGATCTAGCGGGAGTGAACTCTGGGGCCAACGTCCTGACTTTC.

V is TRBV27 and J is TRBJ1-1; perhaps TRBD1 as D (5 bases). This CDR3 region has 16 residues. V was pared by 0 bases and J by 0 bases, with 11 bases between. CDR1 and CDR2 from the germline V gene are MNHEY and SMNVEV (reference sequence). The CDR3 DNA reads TGTGCCAGCAGTTTATCCGGGGGAACCATGAACACTGAAGCTTTCTTT. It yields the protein CASSLSGGTMNTEAFF.

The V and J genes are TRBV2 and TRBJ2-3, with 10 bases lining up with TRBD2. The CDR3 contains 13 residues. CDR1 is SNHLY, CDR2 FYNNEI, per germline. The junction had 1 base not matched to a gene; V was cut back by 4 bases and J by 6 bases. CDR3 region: CASSAGLADTQYF. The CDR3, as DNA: TGTGCCAGCAGTGCGGGACTAGCGGATACGCAGTATTTT.

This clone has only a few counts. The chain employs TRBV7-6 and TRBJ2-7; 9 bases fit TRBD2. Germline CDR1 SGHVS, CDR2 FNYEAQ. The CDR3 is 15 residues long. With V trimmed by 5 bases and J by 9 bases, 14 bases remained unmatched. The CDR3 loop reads CASSQGPSGEKGQYF. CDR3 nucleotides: TGTGCCAGCAGCCAGGGGCCTAGCGGGGAAAAGGGGCAGTACTTC.

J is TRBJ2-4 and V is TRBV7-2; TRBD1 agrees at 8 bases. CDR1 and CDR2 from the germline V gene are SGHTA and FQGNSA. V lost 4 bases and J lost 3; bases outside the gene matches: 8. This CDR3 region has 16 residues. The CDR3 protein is CASSSAPGTGKNIQYF. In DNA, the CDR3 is TGTGCCAGCAGCTCCGCACCCGGGACAGGCAAAAACATTCAGTACTTC.

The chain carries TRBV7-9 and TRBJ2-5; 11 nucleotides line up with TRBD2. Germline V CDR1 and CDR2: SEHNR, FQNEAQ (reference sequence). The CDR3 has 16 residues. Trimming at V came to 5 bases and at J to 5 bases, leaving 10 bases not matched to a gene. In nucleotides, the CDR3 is TGTGCCAGCAGCCACCCTCTAGCGGGGGGCCCTGAGACCCAGTACTTC. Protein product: CASSHPLAGGPETQYF.

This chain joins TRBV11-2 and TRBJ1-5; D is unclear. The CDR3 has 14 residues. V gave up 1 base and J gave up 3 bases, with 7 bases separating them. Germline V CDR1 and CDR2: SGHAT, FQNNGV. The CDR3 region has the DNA TGTGCCAGCAGCTTAGGAGGGTTCAATCAGCCCCAGCATTTT. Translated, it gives CASSLGGFNQPQHF.

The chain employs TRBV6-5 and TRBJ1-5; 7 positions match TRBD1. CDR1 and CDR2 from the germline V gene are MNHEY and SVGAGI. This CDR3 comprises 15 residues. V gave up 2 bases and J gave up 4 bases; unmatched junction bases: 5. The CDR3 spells CASSYRQGQNQPQHF. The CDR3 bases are TGTGCCAGCAGTTACCGACAGGGACAAAATCAGCCCCAGCATTTT.

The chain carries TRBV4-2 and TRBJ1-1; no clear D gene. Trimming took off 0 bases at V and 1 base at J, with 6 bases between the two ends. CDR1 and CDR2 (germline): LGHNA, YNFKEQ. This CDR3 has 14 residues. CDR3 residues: CASSQDPENTEAFF. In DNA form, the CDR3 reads TGTGCCAGCAGCCAAGATCCAGAGAACACTGAAGCTTTCTTT.

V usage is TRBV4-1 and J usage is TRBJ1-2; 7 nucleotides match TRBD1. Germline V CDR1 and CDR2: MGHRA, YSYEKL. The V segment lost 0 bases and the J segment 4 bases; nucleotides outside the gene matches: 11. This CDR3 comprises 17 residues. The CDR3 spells CASSQDPADRVGYGYTF. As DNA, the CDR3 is TGCGCCAGCAGCCAAGACCCGGCAGACAGGGTTGGCTATGGCTACACCTTC.